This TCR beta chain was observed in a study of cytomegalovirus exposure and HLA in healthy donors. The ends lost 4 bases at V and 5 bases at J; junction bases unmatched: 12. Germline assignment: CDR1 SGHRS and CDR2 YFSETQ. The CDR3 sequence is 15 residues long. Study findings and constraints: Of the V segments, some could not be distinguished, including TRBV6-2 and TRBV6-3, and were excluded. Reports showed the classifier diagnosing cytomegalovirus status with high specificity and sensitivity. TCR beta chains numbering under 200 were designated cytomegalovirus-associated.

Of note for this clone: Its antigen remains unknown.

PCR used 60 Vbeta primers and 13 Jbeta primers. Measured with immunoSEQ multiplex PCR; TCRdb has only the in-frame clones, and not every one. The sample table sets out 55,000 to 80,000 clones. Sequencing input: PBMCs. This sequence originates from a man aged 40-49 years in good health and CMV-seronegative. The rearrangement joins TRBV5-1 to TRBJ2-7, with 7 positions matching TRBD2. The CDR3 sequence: CASSILGGSVHEQYF. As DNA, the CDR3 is TGCGCCAGCAGCATCCTCGGGGGGAGCGTCCACGAGCAGTACTTC.